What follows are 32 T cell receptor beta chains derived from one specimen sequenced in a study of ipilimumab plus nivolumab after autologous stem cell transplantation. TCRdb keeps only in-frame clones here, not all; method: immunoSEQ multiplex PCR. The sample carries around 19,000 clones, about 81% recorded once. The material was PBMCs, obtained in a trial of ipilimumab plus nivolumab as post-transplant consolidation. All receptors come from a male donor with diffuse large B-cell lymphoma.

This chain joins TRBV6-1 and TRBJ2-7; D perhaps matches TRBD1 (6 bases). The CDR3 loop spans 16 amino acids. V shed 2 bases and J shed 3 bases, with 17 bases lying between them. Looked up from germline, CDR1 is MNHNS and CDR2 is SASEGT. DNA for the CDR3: TGTGCCAGCAGTGAAATTTCGATTGGGACACTCTACGAGCAGTACTTC. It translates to CASSEISIGTLYEQYF.

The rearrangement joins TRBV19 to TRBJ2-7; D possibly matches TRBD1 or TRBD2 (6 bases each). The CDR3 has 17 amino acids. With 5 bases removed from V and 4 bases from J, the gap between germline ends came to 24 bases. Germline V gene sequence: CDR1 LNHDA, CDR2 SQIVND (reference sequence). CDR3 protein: CASSPRVRGPRGYEQYF. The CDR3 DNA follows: TGTGCCAGTAGTCCACGAGTTCGGGGGCCGAGGGGGTACGAGCAGTACTTC.

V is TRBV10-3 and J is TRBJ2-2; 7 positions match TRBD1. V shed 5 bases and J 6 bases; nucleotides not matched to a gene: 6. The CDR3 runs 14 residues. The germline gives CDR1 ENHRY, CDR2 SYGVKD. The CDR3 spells CAISPPDRAGELFF. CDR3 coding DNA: TGTGCCATCAGTCCCCCCGACAGGGCCGGGGAGCTGTTTTTT.

The CDR3 spells CASSAPTRGGANEQFF. The CDR3 nucleotides read TGTGCCAGCAGCGCCCCAACTCGCGGGGGGGCCAATGAGCAGTTCTTC. The V gene is TRBV5-4, the J gene TRBJ2-1, with 9 bases fitting TRBD2. Germline CDR1 and CDR2: SGHNT and YYREEE (reference sequence). The CDR3 is made up of 16 amino acids. V shed 4 bases, J shed 6 bases, and the junction held 11 bases outside the gene matches. Combining the CDR3 with reference TRBV5-4 and TRBJ2-1 gives the whole variable domain ETGVTQSPTHLIKTRGQQVTLRCSSQSGHNTVSWYQQALGQGPQFIFQYYREEENGRGNFPPRFSGLQFPNYSSELNVNALELDDSALYLCASSAPTRGGANEQFFGPGTRLTVL.

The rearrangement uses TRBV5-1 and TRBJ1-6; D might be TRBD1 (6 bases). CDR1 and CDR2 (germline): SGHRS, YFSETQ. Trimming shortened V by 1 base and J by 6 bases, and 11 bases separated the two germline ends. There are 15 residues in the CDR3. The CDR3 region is CASSLRPGVNSPLHF. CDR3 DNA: TGCGCCAGCAGCTTGCGTCCAGGGGTTAATTCACCCCTCCACTTT.

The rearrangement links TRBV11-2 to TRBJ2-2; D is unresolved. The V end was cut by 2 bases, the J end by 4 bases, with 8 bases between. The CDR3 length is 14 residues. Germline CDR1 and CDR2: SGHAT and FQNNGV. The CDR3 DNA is TGTGCCAGCAGCTTAAGAGCAATCACCGGGGAGCTGTTTTTT. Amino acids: CASSLRAITGELFF.

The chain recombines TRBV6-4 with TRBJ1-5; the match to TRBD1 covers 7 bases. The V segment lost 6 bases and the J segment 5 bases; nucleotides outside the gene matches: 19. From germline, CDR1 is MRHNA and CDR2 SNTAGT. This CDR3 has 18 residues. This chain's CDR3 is CASSLGQVSMWGDQPQHF. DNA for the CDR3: TGTGCCAGCAGCCTTGGACAGGTAAGCATGTGGGGCGATCAGCCCCAGCATTTT.

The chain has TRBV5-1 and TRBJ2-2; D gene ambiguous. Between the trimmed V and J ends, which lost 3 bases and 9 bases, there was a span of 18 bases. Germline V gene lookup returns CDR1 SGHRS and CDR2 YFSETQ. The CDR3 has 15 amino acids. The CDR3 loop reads CASSYYSQSLRELFF. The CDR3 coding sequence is TGCGCCAGCAGCTATTACAGCCAATCACTCAGGGAGCTGTTTTTT.

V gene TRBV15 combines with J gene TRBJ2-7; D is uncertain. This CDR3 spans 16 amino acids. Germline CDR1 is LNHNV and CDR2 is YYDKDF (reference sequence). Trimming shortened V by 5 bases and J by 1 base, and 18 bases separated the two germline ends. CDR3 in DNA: TGTGCCACCAGCTCATCTTATCCGGAGCATTCCTACGAGCAGTACTTC. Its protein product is CATSSSYPEHSYEQYF.

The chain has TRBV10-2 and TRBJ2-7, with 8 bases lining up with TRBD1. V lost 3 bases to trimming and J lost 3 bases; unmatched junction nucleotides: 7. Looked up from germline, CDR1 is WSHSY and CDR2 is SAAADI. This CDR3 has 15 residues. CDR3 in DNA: TGCGCCAGCAGTGAAGTTGGACAGGGCAACTACGAGCAGTACTTC. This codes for CASSEVGQGNYEQYF.

The CDR3, as DNA: TGCGCCAGCAGCTTGGCGGCGGACTCTACTACCTACAATGAGCAGTTCTTC. Its protein is CASSLAADSTTYNEQFF. The chain combines TRBV5-1 with TRBJ2-1, with D possibly being TRBD2 (5 bases). CDR3 size: 17 residues. The germline V and J ends were trimmed by 0 bases and 2 bases, with 15 bases remaining between them. Per the germline V gene, CDR1 is SGHRS and CDR2 is YFSETQ.

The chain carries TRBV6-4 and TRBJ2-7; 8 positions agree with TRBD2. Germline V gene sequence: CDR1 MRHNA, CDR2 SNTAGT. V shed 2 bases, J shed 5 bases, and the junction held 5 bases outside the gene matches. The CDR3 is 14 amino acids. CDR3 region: CASSDRGGPNEQYF. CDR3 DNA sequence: TGTGCCAGCAGTGACCGGGGGGGCCCGAACGAGCAGTACTTC.

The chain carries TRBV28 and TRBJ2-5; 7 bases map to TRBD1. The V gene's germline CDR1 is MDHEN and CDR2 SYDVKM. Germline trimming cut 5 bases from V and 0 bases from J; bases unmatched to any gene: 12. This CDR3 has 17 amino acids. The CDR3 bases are TGTGCCAGCAGTGGGGACAGCCGAAGAAGGTACCAAGAGACCCAGTACTTC. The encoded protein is CASSGDSRRRYQETQYF.

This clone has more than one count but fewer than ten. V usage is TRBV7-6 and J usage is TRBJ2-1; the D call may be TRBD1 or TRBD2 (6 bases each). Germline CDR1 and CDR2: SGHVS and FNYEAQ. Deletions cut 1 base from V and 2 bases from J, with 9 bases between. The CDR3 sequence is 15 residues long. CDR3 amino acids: CASSLVRGPYNEQFF. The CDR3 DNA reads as TGTGCCAGCAGCTTAGTTCGGGGGCCCTACAATGAGCAGTTCTTC.

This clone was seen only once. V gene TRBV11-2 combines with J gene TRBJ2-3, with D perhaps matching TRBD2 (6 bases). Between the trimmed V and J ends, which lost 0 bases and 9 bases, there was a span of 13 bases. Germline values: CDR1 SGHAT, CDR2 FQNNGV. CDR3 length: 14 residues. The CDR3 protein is CASSLDWLGGTQYF. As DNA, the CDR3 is TGTGCCAGCAGCTTAGATTGGTTAGGAGGGACGCAGTATTTT.

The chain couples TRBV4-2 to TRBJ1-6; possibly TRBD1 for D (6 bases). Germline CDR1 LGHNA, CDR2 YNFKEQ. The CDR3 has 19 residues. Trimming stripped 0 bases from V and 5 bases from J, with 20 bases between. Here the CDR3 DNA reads TGTGCCAGCAGCCAAGATTTTTTGGGACAAGAGCTTCATAATTCACCCCTCCACTTT. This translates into CASSQDFLGQELHNSPLHF.

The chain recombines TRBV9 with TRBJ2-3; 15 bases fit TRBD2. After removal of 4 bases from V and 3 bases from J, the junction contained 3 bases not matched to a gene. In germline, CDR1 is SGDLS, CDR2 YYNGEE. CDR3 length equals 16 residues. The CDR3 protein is CASSLGTSGGTDTQYF. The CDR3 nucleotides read TGTGCCAGCAGCCTAGGGACTAGCGGGGGGACAGATACGCAGTATTTT.

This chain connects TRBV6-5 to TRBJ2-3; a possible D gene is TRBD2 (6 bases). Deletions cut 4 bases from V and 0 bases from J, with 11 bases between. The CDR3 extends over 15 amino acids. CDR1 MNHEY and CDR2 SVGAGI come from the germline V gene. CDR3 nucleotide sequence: TGTGCCAGCAGTTTTCGCGGGACTAGCACAGATACGCAGTATTTT. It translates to CASSFRGTSTDTQYF.

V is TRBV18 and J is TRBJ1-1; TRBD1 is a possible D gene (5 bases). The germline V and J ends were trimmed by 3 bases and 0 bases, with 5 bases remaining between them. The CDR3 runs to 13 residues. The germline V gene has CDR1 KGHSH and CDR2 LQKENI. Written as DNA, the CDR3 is TGTGCCAGCTCACCGGACATGAACACTGAAGCTTTCTTT. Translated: CASSPDMNTEAFF.

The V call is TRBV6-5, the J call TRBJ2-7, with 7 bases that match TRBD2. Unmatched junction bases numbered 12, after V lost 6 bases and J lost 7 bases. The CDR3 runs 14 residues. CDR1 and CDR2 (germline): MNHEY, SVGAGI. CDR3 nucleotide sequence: TGTGCCAGCAGGCGCCTCTCGGGGGGTTTGGAGCAGTACTTC. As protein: CASRRLSGGLEQYF.

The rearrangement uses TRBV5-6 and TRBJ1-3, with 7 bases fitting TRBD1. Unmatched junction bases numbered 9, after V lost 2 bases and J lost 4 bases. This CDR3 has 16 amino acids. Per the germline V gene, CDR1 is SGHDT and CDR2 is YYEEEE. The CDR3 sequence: CASSFFGLDRGNTIYF. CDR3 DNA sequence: TGTGCCAGCAGCTTTTTCGGACTGGACAGGGGAAACACCATATATTTT.

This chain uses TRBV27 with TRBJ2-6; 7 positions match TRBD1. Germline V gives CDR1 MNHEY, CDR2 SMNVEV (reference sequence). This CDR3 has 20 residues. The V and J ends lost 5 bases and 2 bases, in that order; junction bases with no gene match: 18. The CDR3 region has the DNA TGTGCCAGCAGTCACCGGGTGGGACAGAACGTTTTTCCTGGGGCCAACGTCCTGACTTTC. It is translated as CASSHRVGQNVFPGANVLTF.

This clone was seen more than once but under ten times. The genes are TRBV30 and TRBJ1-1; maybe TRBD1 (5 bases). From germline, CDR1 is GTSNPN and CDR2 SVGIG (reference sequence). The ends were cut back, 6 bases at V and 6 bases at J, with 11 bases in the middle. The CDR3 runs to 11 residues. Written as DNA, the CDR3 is TGTGCCTGCCAGGGTTTAGCTGAAGCTTTCTTT. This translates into CACQGLAEAFF.

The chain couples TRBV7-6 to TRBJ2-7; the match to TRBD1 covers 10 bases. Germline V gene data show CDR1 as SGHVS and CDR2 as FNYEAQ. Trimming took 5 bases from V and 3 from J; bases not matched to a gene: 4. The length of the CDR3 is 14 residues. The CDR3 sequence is CASSGRTGGYEQYF. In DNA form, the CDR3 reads TGTGCCAGCAGCGGCAGGACAGGGGGCTACGAGCAGTACTTC.

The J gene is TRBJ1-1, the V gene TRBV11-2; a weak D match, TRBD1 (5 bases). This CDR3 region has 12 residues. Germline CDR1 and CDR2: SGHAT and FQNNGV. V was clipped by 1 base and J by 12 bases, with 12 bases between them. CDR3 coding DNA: TGTGCCAGCAGCTTAGGTAGGCAGGGAACTTTCTTT. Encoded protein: CASSLGRQGTFF.

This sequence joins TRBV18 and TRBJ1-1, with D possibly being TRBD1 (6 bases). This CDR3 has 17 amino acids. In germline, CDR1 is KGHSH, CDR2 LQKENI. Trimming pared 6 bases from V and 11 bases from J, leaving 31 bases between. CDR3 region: CASSPFGQTSTSAAAFF. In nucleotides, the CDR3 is TGTGCCAGCTCGCCCTTCGGACAGACCTCCACCTCTGCCGCCGCTTTCTTT.

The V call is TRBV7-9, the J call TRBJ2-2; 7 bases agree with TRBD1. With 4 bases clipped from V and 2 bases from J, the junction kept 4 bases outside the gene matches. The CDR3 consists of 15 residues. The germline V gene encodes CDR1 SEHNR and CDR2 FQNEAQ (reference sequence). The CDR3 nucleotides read TGTGCCAGCAGCTGGACAGGCGTTAACACCGGGGAGCTGTTTTTT. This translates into CASSWTGVNTGELFF.

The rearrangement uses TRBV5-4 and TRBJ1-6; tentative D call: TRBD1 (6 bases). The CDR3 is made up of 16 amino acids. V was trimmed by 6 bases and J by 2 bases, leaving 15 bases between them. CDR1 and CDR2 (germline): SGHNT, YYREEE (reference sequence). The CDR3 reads CASTQQGRAYNSPLHF. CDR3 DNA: TGTGCCAGCACCCAACAGGGTAGGGCCTATAATTCACCCCTCCACTTT.

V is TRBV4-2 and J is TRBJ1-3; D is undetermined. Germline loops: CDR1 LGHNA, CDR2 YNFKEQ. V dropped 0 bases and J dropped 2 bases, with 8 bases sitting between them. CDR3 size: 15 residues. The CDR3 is CASSQDATPGNTIYF. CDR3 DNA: TGTGCCAGCAGCCAAGATGCGACACCTGGAAACACCATATATTTT.

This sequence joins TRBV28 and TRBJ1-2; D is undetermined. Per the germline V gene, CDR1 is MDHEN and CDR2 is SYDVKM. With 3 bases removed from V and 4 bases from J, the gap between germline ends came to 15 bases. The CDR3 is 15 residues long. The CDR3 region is CASSFKQTGGYGYTF. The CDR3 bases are TGTGCCAGCAGTTTTAAGCAGACCGGCGGCTATGGCTACACCTTC.

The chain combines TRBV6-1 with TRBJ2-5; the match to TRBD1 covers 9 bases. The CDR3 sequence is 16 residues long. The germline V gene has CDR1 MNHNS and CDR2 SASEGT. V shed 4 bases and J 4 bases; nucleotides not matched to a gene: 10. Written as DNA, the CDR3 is TGTGCCAGCAGTGGATACAGGGGGCCGGTGGGAGAGACCCAGTACTTC. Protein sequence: CASSGYRGPVGETQYF.

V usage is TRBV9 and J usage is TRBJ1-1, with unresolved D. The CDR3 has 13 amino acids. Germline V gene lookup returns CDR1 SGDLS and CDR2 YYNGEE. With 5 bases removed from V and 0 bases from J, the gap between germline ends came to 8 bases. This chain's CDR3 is CASRRELNTEAFF. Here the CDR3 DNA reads TGTGCCAGCAGGAGGGAGCTGAACACTGAAGCTTTCTTT. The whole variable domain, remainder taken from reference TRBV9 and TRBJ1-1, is DSGVTQTPKHLITATGQRVTLRCSPRSGDLSVYWYQQSLDQGLQFLIQYYNGEERAKGNILERFSAQQFPDLHSELNLSSLELGDSALYFCASRRELNTEAFFGQGTRLTVV.